These T cell receptor beta chains were read from a single sample in a study of shared clonotypes between healthy human individuals. Clones were read by immunoSEQ multiplex PCR, and TCRdb kept only the in-frame ones, dropping some. The sample lists approximately 2.4 million clones, nearly 97% occurring once. The sample consisted of naive CD4+ T cells sorted from blood. These receptors were obtained from a man younger than 30 in good health. CDR3s include the opening cysteine and the closing phenylalanine or tryptophan. The D gene is left open where the match is weak. Size is stated for part of the rows, as once, few or many counts, or as a class when the clone is expanded.

V,J,size,D,length,CDR3,DNA
TRBV10-3,TRBJ2-7,.,.,13,CAISESPMDEQYF,TGTGCCATCAGTGAGTCGCCCATGGACGAGCAGTACTTC
TRBV6-5,TRBJ2-1,.,TRBD2,15,CASSSTSGAYNEQFF,TGTGCCAGCAGTTCCACTAGCGGGGCCTACAATGAGCAGTTCTTC
TRBV4-3,TRBJ2-5,.,TRBD2,16,CASSLTRGSIGETQYF,TGCGCCAGCAGCCTGACCCGCGGGAGTATTGGAGAGACCCAGTACTTC
TRBV27,TRBJ1-6,.,TRBD1,16,CASSWRTGAYNSPLHF,TGTGCCAGCAGTTGGCGGACAGGCGCCTATAATTCACCCCTCCACTTT
TRBV25-1,TRBJ2-7,.,.,13,CASSESARYEQYF,TGTGCCAGCAGTGAATCGGCCCGTTACGAGCAGTACTTC
TRBV4-2,TRBJ2-2,.,.,14,CASSQEANTGELFF,TGTGCCAGCAGCCAAGAGGCGAACACCGGGGAGCTGTTTTTT
TRBV28,TRBJ1-3,.,.,16,CASTGGGRVAGNTIYF,TGTGCCAGCACCGGGGGAGGGAGGGTGGCTGGAAACACCATATATTTT
TRBV30,TRBJ2-7,.,TRBD2,15,CAWSVGTSGIYEQYF,TGTGCCTGGAGTGTAGGGACTAGCGGTATCTACGAGCAGTACTTC
TRBV12-5,TRBJ2-7,.,.,13,CASGLPNSYEQYF,TGTGCTAGTGGTTTGCCGAACTCCTACGAGCAGTACTTC
TRBV6-1,TRBJ1-1,.,.,12,CASSDATWPAFF,TGTGCCAGCAGTGATGCGACATGGCCAGCTTTCTTT
TRBV5-1,TRBJ2-3,once,TRBD2,16,CASSLGSGGSTDTQYF,TGCGCCAGCAGCTTGGGTAGCGGGGGTAGCACAGATACGCAGTATTTT
TRBV2,TRBJ2-5,.,.,13,CASRVAVQETQYF,TGTGCCAGCAGGGTAGCGGTCCAAGAGACCCAGTACTTC
TRBV6-1,TRBJ2-3,.,TRBD2,14,CASRIAGATDTQYF,TGTGCCAGCAGGATAGCGGGAGCCACAGATACGCAGTATTTT
TRBV6-1,TRBJ2-1,.,.,14,CASSEGQPQDEQFF,TGTGCCAGCAGTGAGGGACAACCACAAGATGAGCAGTTCTTC
TRBV10-2,TRBJ2-5,.,.,12,CASSENRETQYF,TGCGCCAGCAGTGAGAACAGAGAGACCCAGTACTTC
TRBV19,TRBJ1-3,.,.,13,CASTPYSGNTIYF,TGTGCCAGCACCCCCTACTCTGGAAACACCATATATTTT